These 9 T cell receptor beta chains originate from one sample sequenced in a study of molecular identifiers for immune sequencing clone quantification. TCRdb itself ran the PCR reads through MiXCR, one entry per CDR3 protein. The table lists some 590,000 distinct CDR3 sequences, over 25% of them singletons. The sample was naive CD8+ T cells from blood, with Jurkat cell RNA spiked in. Subset in this sample: FACS-sorted CD8+CD4-CCR7+CD45RA+ naive T cells. These receptors came from a human donor in good health. Some libraries in this study had Jurkat cell RNA spiked in.

The V gene is TRBV5-3, the J gene TRBJ2-2, with D hard to call. TRBV5-3 is flagged as an ORF with uncertain function. The V gene lost 8 bases and the J gene lost 3 bases, with 14 bases spanning the gap. The CDR3 totals 14 residues. CDR3 loop: CASSANTDTGELFF. The CDR3 bases are TGTGCCAGCAGCGCCAACACGGACACCGGGGAGCTGTTTTTT.

This clonotype appeared many times. This rearrangement joins TRBV6-5 to TRBJ1-5; D may be TRBD1 (5 bases). The germline V and J ends were trimmed by 5 bases and 5 bases, with 16 bases remaining between them. The CDR3 runs 15 residues. Germline CDR1 reads MNHEY; CDR2 reads SVGAGI. The CDR3 DNA is TGTGCCAGCAGTCCGCCGGGACCAATAGATCAGCCCCAGCATTTT. It specifies CASSPPGPIDQPQHF.

The chain carries TRBV9 and TRBJ2-2; 7 positions agree with TRBD1. Germline CDR1 is SGDLS and CDR2 is YYNGEE. The CDR3 contains 16 residues. V was pared by 1 base and J by 6 bases, with 9 bases of the junction left unmatched. CDR3 protein: CASSVQGVVGAGELFF. The CDR3 DNA reads TGTGCCAGCAGCGTACAGGGGGTGGTGGGCGCCGGGGAGCTGTTTTTT. Filled out from reference TRBV9 and TRBJ2-2, the complete variable domain reads DSGVTQTPKHLITATGQRVTLRCSPRSGDLSVYWYQQSLDQGLQFLIQYYNGEERAKGNILERFSAQQFPDLHSELNLSSLELGDSALYFCASSVQGVVGAGELFFGEGSRLTVL.

This clonotype has at least ten counts. The chain uses TRBV10-3 and TRBJ1-5, with 9 bases identical to TRBD1. V shed 5 bases, J shed 6 bases, and the junction held 8 bases outside the gene matches. CDR3 length: 15 amino acids. Germline CDR1 ENHRY, CDR2 SYGVKD. The CDR3 DNA sequence: TGTGCCATCAGTTCCCCGGGACAGGGTGGTCAGCCCCAGCATTTT. Protein sequence: CAISSPGQGGQPQHF.

This clonotype showed up many times. The J gene is TRBJ2-5, the V gene TRBV28, with no clear D. V was trimmed by 1 base and J by 5 bases, leaving 14 bases between them. The CDR3 extends over 15 amino acids. The germline V gene encodes CDR1 MDHEN and CDR2 SYDVKM. In DNA form, the CDR3 reads TGTGCCAGCAGTTTATACGCTTCGGGCCCGGAGACCCAGTACTTC. Translation gives CASSLYASGPETQYF.

The genes are TRBV7-3 and TRBJ2-6; 8 bases align to TRBD2. The germline gives CDR1 SGHTA, CDR2 FQGTGA. Unmatched junction bases numbered 13, after V lost 5 bases and J lost 4 bases. There are 18 residues in the CDR3. CDR3 in DNA: TGTGCCAGCAGCCCTCAGGGGTTAGCGGGATTGGGGGCCAACGTCCTGACTTTC. It codes for CASSPQGLAGLGANVLTF.

This clonotype has only a few counts. The chain combines TRBV5-6 with TRBJ1-5, with D maybe TRBD1 (6 bases). Germline-derived CDR1 and CDR2 are SGHDT and YYEEEE. The CDR3 has 14 residues. Trimming stripped 3 bases from V and 7 bases from J, with 14 bases between. The CDR3 nucleotides are TGTGCCAGCAGCTCCACAACAGGGAAGCAGCCCCAGCATTTT. It specifies CASSSTTGKQPQHF.

This clonotype was seen repeatedly, ten times or more. The genes are TRBV20-1 and TRBJ2-7; 9 bases match TRBD2. Trimming removed 0 bases from V and 2 bases from J; junction bases left unmatched: 11. Germline CDR1 DFQATT, CDR2 SNEGSKA (reference sequence). This CDR3 region has 17 residues. The CDR3 loop reads CSAREGPSSGRPYEQYF. In DNA, the CDR3 is TGCAGTGCTAGAGAGGGGCCGAGTAGCGGGAGACCCTACGAGCAGTACTTC.

Comment on this clonotype: This may arise from a read error, as a much more abundant clone is one base away. The chain uses TRBV20-1 and TRBJ2-3; D perhaps matches TRBD1 (6 bases). The end of the DNA aligns better with TRBJ1-5, so the J call may be wrong. The CDR3 has 16 amino acids. CDR1 DFQATT and CDR2 SNEGSKA come from the germline V gene (reference sequence). The CDR3: CSAKVAGGLTTDTQHF. The CDR3, as DNA: TGCAGTGCTAAAGTAGCGGGGGGCCTTACCACAGATACGCAGCATTTT.